This is a list of T cell receptor beta chains from one sample in a study of cytomegalovirus exposure and HLA in healthy donors. Some clones are missing from TCRdb's copy, which holds only in-frame ones; the method was immunoSEQ multiplex PCR. Of roughly 130,000 clones listed, approximately 84% are singletons. Sample: PBMCs. These receptor sequences come from a woman between 35 and 50 years old in good health and CMV-seronegative. Each CDR3 is given with its conserved first and last residue. D genes are given only for firm matches. Clone size is not always given. Where it is, it says once, few, many or a class for expanded clones.

clone size,V gene,J gene,D gene,CDR3 protein,CDR3 DNA
.,TRBV2,TRBJ1-6,.,CASSDSGIYNSPLHF,TGTGCCAGCAGTGACTCAGGGATTTATAATTCACCCCTCCACTTT
.,TRBV5-4,TRBJ2-7,TRBD2,CASSFSSGSSNYEQYF,TGTGCCAGCAGCTTCTCTAGCGGGAGCTCTAACTACGAGCAGTACTTC
few,TRBV7-9,TRBJ1-1,TRBD1,CASSPLAGGNTEAFF,TGTGCCAGCAGCCCCCTGGCAGGGGGCAACACTGAAGCTTTCTTT
.,TRBV6-5,TRBJ1-3,.,CASRPQGRRDTIYF,TGTGCCAGCAGACCTCAGGGGCGCAGGGACACCATATATTTT
.,TRBV11-2,TRBJ2-4,.,CASSLESHANSQYF,TGTGCCAGCAGCTTAGAGTCCCACGCGAACAGTCAGTACTTC
few,TRBV25-1,TRBJ1-2,TRBD1,CASSDMDREEYGYTF,TGTGCCAGCAGTGACATGGACAGGGAGGAATATGGCTACACCTTC
.,TRBV7-9,TRBJ2-3,.,CASSQLGTTAEVDTQYF,TGTGCCAGCAGCCAGCTTGGGACAACCGCCGAGGTAGATACGCAGTATTTT
.,TRBV19,TRBJ2-7,.,CASSIGWEQYF,TGTGCCAGTAGTATCGGGTGGGAGCAGTACTTC
few,TRBV7-2,TRBJ2-5,TRBD2,CASSAIGLAGQETQYF,TGTGCCAGCAGCGCGATCGGACTAGCGGGACAAGAGACCCAGTACTTC
.,TRBV30,TRBJ2-7,TRBD1,CAWRGDRVNGPYYEQYF,TGTGCCTGGAGGGGGGACAGGGTGAACGGACCCTACTACGAGCAGTACTTC
few,TRBV27,TRBJ1-1,.,CASRSRVNTEAFF,TGTGCCAGCAGGTCCAGGGTGAACACTGAAGCTTTCTTT
.,TRBV19,TRBJ1-4,TRBD1,CASGTGASRANEKLFF,TGTGCCAGCGGGACAGGGGCGTCCCGGGCTAATGAAAAACTGTTTTTT
.,TRBV28,TRBJ2-3,TRBD1,CASSNIGGTGKPDTQYF,TGTGCCAGCAGTAACATTGGAGGGACAGGGAAGCCAGATACGCAGTATTTT
.,TRBV28,TRBJ1-2,.,CASSFVTGQQTGGYTF,TGTGCCAGCAGTTTCGTGACAGGACAGCAAACGGGTGGCTACACCTTC
.,TRBV6-5,TRBJ2-3,.,CASKPTDGGSDTQYF,TGTGCCAGCAAACCGACGGACGGAGGGTCAGATACGCAGTATTTT
.,TRBV5-1,TRBJ1-5,TRBD1,CASSSGTGGQPQHF,TGCGCCAGCAGCTCCGGGACAGGAGGCCAGCCCCAGCATTTT
.,TRBV7-9,TRBJ2-7,.,CASSRGTDAYEQYF,TGTGCCAGCAGCCGCGGGACTGACGCCTACGAGCAGTACTTC
.,TRBV5-1,TRBJ2-2,TRBD1,CASSPQGAGGELFF,TGCGCCAGCAGCCCTCAGGGGGCTGGCGGGGAGCTGTTTTTT
.,TRBV28,TRBJ1-3,.,CASSPSKQGSGNTIYF,TGTGCCAGCAGTCCATCTAAACAGGGCTCTGGAAACACCATATATTTT
.,TRBV28,TRBJ2-1,TRBD1,CASLLLGQSYNEQFF,TGTGCCAGCCTTTTATTGGGACAGTCCTACAATGAGCAGTTCTTC
.,TRBV4-1,TRBJ2-1,.,CASSQDESLYNEQFF,TGCGCCAGCAGCCAAGATGAATCACTCTACAATGAGCAGTTCTTC
.,TRBV5-8,TRBJ2-2,TRBD1,CASSLSGGWTGELFF,TGTGCCAGCAGCTTATCAGGGGGTTGGACCGGGGAGCTGTTTTTT
.,TRBV28,TRBJ2-7,.,CASSLPQTASPEQYF,TGTGCCAGCAGTTTGCCCCAGACAGCCTCCCCCGAGCAGTACTTC
.,TRBV7-2,TRBJ1-1,.,CASSLGGWNTEAFF,TGTGCCAGCAGCTTAGGGGGCTGGAACACTGAAGCTTTCTTT
.,TRBV29-1,TRBJ2-1,.,CSAPSGASGYNEQFF,TGCAGCGCGCCTTCAGGGGCTAGCGGATACAATGAGCAGTTCTTC
.,TRBV6-1,TRBJ2-7,TRBD1,CASSRTGDTYEQYF,TGTGCCAGCAGTCGGACAGGAGATACCTACGAGCAGTACTTC
.,TRBV9,TRBJ2-2,.,CASSVGLLAGELFF,TGTGCCAGCAGCGTAGGCCTTTTAGCCGGGGAGCTGTTTTTT
.,TRBV14,TRBJ2-1,TRBD1,CASSQGGQGQFF,TGTGCCAGCAGCCAAGGAGGACAGGGCCAGTTCTTC
few,TRBV30,TRBJ1-1,TRBD1,CAWSRQGTTEAFF,TGTGCCTGGAGTAGACAGGGGACCACTGAAGCTTTCTTT
once,TRBV5-1,TRBJ2-7,TRBD1,CASSFGTASYEQYF,TGCGCCAGCAGCTTTGGGACAGCCTCCTACGAGCAGTACTTC
.,TRBV7-3,TRBJ1-2,.,CASSAQSGRVDGYTF,TGTGCCAGCAGCGCCCAATCCGGCAGGGTGGATGGCTACACCTTC
.,TRBV9,TRBJ2-1,.,CASSVETRAGEQFF,TGTGCCAGCAGCGTAGAAACGAGGGCCGGTGAGCAGTTCTTC
.,TRBV28,TRBJ2-7,TRBD1,CASSIYFPQTGDGRLPYEQYF,TGTGCCAGCAGTATATACTTCCCTCAAACAGGGGACGGAAGGCTTCCTTACGAGCAGTACTTC
.,TRBV10-2,TRBJ2-5,TRBD1,CASSEDRGKETQYF,TGCGCCAGCAGTGAAGACAGGGGGAAAGAGACCCAGTACTTC
.,TRBV2,TRBJ1-2,TRBD1,CASIGGQANYGYTF,TGTGCCAGCATAGGGGGACAGGCGAACTATGGCTACACCTTC
few,TRBV5-4,TRBJ2-7,TRBD2,CASISGAEQYF,TGTGCCAGCATAAGCGGGGCCGAGCAGTACTTC
.,TRBV2,TRBJ1-1,TRBD1,CASSEGSRGGEDTEAFF,TGTGCCAGCAGTGAAGGTTCAAGAGGGGGCGAGGACACTGAAGCTTTCTTT
few,TRBV6-6,TRBJ2-7,TRBD2,CASLLEGGTYEQYF,TGTGCCAGCTTATTAGAGGGAGGGACCTACGAGCAGTACTTC
.,TRBV28,TRBJ2-4,TRBD1,CASSVPTGQGKNSQYF,TGTGCCAGCAGCGTACCGACTGGACAGGGAAAAAACAGTCAGTACTTC
.,TRBV7-3,TRBJ2-7,.,CASSFDGGSYEQYF,TGTGCCAGCAGCTTCGACGGGGGCTCCTACGAGCAGTACTTC
few,TRBV30,TRBJ1-6,.,CAWSVAGIDNSPLHF,TGTGCCTGGAGTGTGGCCGGGATCGATAATTCACCCCTCCACTTT
.,TRBV27,TRBJ1-2,.,CASRDMGGYTF,TGTGCCAGCCGGGACATGGGGGGCTACACCTTC
few,TRBV10-1,TRBJ2-3,.,CASSEGPPLPVNTQYF,TGCGCCAGCAGCGAGGGGCCCCCTCTTCCAGTCAATACGCAGTATTTT
.,TRBV28,TRBJ2-1,TRBD2,CASSAGTSGLGANNEQFF,TGTGCCAGCAGCGCCGGGACTAGCGGGTTAGGGGCCAACAATGAGCAGTTCTTC
.,TRBV6-6,TRBJ2-2,TRBD2,CASSGLAGSTGELFF,TGTGCCAGCAGTGGACTAGCGGGGTCCACCGGGGAGCTGTTTTTT
.,TRBV18,TRBJ1-1,.,CASSPPQAIAGAEAFF,TGTGCCAGCTCACCACCGCAGGCCATCGCAGGCGCTGAAGCTTTCTTT
.,TRBV18,TRBJ2-1,TRBD2,CASSPAGGNEQFF,TGTGCCAGCTCACCGGCGGGAGGGAATGAGCAGTTCTTC
.,TRBV10-3,TRBJ2-5,.,CAIAAREQETQYF,TGTGCCATCGCGGCCAGGGAACAAGAGACCCAGTACTTC
.,TRBV14,TRBJ2-7,.,CASSQERRPYEQYF,TGTGCCAGCAGCCAAGAACGGAGACCCTACGAGCAGTACTTC
.,TRBV27,TRBJ2-7,.,CASSLGGGGHLEQYF,TGTGCCAGCAGTTTAGGAGGGGGGGGACACCTCGAGCAGTACTTC
.,TRBV9,TRBJ2-7,.,CASSVGGKLTYEQYF,TGTGCCAGCAGCGTAGGAGGGAAACTTACCTACGAGCAGTACTTC
.,TRBV4-2,TRBJ2-3,.,CASSQGLARDTQYF,TGTGCCAGCAGCCAAGGTCTAGCGAGAGATACGCAGTATTTT
.,TRBV7-3,TRBJ2-1,.,CASSLTLGGKSSYNEQFF,TGTGCCAGCAGCTTAACATTAGGCGGGAAGAGCTCCTACAATGAGCAGTTCTTC
.,TRBV27,TRBJ1-2,.,CASSLTANYGYTF,TGTGCCAGCAGCTTGACAGCTAACTATGGCTACACCTTC
.,TRBV28,TRBJ1-5,TRBD1,CASRTGVNQPQHF,TGTGCCAGCAGGACAGGGGTCAATCAGCCCCAGCATTTT
.,TRBV5-1,TRBJ2-3,TRBD1,CASSGGTGYLPDTQYF,TGCGCCAGCAGCGGCGGGACAGGGTACCTTCCGGATACGCAGTATTTT
.,TRBV7-9,TRBJ1-1,.,CASSSTGSTEAFF,TGTGCCAGCAGCTCAACAGGGTCCACTGAAGCTTTCTTT
.,TRBV28,TRBJ2-7,.,CASNRGGLYEQYF,TGTGCCAGCAACAGGGGGGGCCTATACGAGCAGTACTTC